This passage covers 14 T cell receptor beta chains from one sample sequenced in a study of blood T cell repertoires in COVID-19. Profiling relied on immunoSEQ multiplex PCR, and the TCRdb table lists in-frame clones only, not all of them. The repertoire holds some 340,000 clones, with around 84% as singletons. Sequenced: peripheral blood. These receptors were taken from a woman younger than 30 with acute or convalescent COVID-19.

CDR3 bases: TGTGCCACCCTTGACAGGATGGGTGAAGCTTTCTTT. Translating gives CATLDRMGEAFF. This chain joins TRBV6-5 and TRBJ1-1; maybe TRBD1 (6 bases). V lost 10 bases to trimming and J lost 7 bases, with 16 bases between them. The CDR3 contains 12 residues. CDR1 is MNHEY and CDR2 is SVGAGI in the germline V gene.

This clone has a single count. The rearrangement links TRBV4-1 to TRBJ1-1; D ambiguous. The V and J ends lost 4 bases and 4 bases respectively, with 22 bases between them. The CDR3 totals 17 residues. Germline V gene data show CDR1 as MGHRA and CDR2 as YSYEKL. CDR3 coding DNA: TGCGCCAGCAGCCCCAACGCTCAACGGGGAGGGAGCACTGAAGCTTTCTTT. Its protein is CASSPNAQRGGSTEAFF.

Only one count was recorded for this clone. The rearrangement uses TRBV6-5 and TRBJ1-6; maybe TRBD1 (6 bases). The germline gives CDR1 MNHEY, CDR2 SVGAGI. The CDR3 contains 15 residues. V shed 2 bases and J shed 8 bases, with 13 bases lying between them. CDR3 sequence reads: CASSYVTGLDSPLHF. CDR3 DNA: TGTGCCAGCAGTTACGTCACAGGGCTGGATTCACCCCTCCACTTT.

The J gene is TRBJ2-1, the V gene TRBV7-3; 8 bases align to TRBD2. The trim removed 1 base at V and 2 bases at J, leaving 4 bases unmatched. Germline assignment: CDR1 SGHTA and CDR2 FQGTGA. The length of the CDR3 is 16 residues. The CDR3 sequence is CASSLNAGGAYNEQFF. The CDR3 DNA reads as TGTGCCAGCAGCTTAAATGCGGGGGGCGCCTACAATGAGCAGTTCTTC.

The genes are TRBV13 and TRBJ2-6, with D uncertain. Germline-derived CDR1 and CDR2 are PRHDT and FYEKMQ (reference sequence). With 0 bases removed from V and 4 bases from J, the gap between germline ends came to 7 bases. The CDR3 extends over 15 amino acids. The CDR3 DNA reads TGTGCCAGCAGCTTAGGTACCGGGGGGGCCAACGTCCTGACTTTC. This sequence encodes CASSLGTGGANVLTF.

The V call is TRBV7-6, the J call TRBJ2-3, with D tentatively TRBD2 (5 bases). This CDR3 is built from 17 residues. Trimming took 1 base from V and 4 from J, leaving 18 bases between them. The germline V gene has CDR1 SGHVS and CDR2 FNYEAQ. Written as DNA, the CDR3 is TGTGCCAGCAGCTTAGTCATAGCCCAAGGGAGCGCAGATACGCAGTATTTT. Translated, it gives CASSLVIAQGSADTQYF.

V gene TRBV19 combines with J gene TRBJ1-4; no clear D gene. The germline V gene encodes CDR1 LNHDA and CDR2 SQIVND (reference sequence). V lost 6 bases and J 4 bases, leaving 18 bases between the germline ends. This CDR3 contains 16 residues. The chain's CDR3 is CASSQLLEKDNEKLFF. As DNA, the CDR3 is TGTGCCAGTAGCCAACTACTAGAGAAGGATAATGAAAAACTGTTTTTT.

This chain uses TRBV4-2 with TRBJ1-6; TRBD1 matches 7 bases. From germline, CDR1 is LGHNA and CDR2 YNFKEQ. The CDR3 is 15 amino acids. V gave up 0 bases and J gave up 10 bases; unmatched junction bases: 6. CDR3 in amino acids: CASSQETGTGSPLHF. The CDR3 DNA reads as TGTGCCAGCAGCCAAGAGACAGGGACGGGATCACCCCTCCACTTT.

The chain recombines TRBV12-3 or TRBV12-4 with TRBJ1-2, with TRBD1 matching over 7 bases. The trim removed 5 bases at V and 2 bases at J, leaving 2 bases unmatched. The CDR3 totals 13 residues. CDR3 sequence: CASSPTGNYGYTF. The CDR3 DNA reads as TGTGCCAGCAGTCCGACAGGGAACTATGGCTACACCTTC.

The chain is built from TRBV19 and TRBJ1-2; D might be TRBD1 (6 bases). V lost 1 base to trimming and J lost 0 bases, with 9 bases between them. This CDR3 is 15 amino acids long. Germline V CDR1 and CDR2: LNHDA, SQIVND (reference sequence). For the CDR3, the DNA is TGTGCCAGTAGTATAGGTAGGACAGCTAACTATGGCTACACCTTC. Its translation is CASSIGRTANYGYTF.

J is TRBJ1-4 and V is TRBV7-9; no firm D call. The V gene lost 1 base and the J gene lost 13 bases, with 13 bases spanning the gap. Germline V gives CDR1 SEHNR, CDR2 FQNEAQ (reference sequence). This CDR3 comprises 13 residues. For the CDR3, the DNA is TGTGCCAGCAGCTTAGATACCCCGGGAAGACTGTTTTTT. Protein sequence: CASSLDTPGRLFF. Filled out from reference TRBV7-9 and TRBJ1-4, the complete variable domain reads DTGVSQNPRHKITKRGQNVTFRCDPISEHNRLYWYRQTLGQGPEFLTYFQNEAQLEKSRLLSDRFSAERPKGSFSTLEIQRTEQGDSAMYLCASSLDTPGRLFFGSGTQLSVL.

In this sample, this clone turned up a few times. This sequence joins TRBV6-5 and TRBJ1-1; no firm D call. The CDR3 loop spans 15 amino acids. V was shortened by 4 bases and J by 3 bases, with 15 bases between the two germline ends. Germline V gene sequence: CDR1 MNHEY, CDR2 SVGAGI. As DNA, the CDR3 is TGTGCCAGCAGTTCTTTTGAGGGTGTGGACACTGAAGCTTTCTTT. Translation gives CASSSFEGVDTEAFF.

CDR3 residues: CASSYKSGAFTEAFF. The CDR3 nucleotides read TGTGCCAGCAGTTACAAGTCAGGGGCTTTCACTGAAGCTTTCTTT. The rearrangement uses TRBV6-5 and TRBJ1-1, with D perhaps matching TRBD1 (6 bases). Trimming cost V 2 bases and J 4 bases, with 14 bases left between them. The CDR3 runs to 15 residues. CDR1 is MNHEY and CDR2 is SVGAGI in the germline V gene.

The rearrangement links TRBV9 to TRBJ2-7; 7 bases align to TRBD1. The CDR3 loop spans 16 amino acids. V was pared by 3 bases and J by 3 bases, with 12 bases of the junction left unmatched. From germline, CDR1 is SGDLS and CDR2 YYNGEE. The CDR3 DNA is TGTGCCAGCAGCGATCGAACAGGGGCCAACTACTACGAGCAGTACTTC. Translating gives CASSDRTGANYYEQYF.